Shown below are 2 T cell receptor beta chains from a single sample sequenced in a study of shared clonotypes between healthy human individuals. Profiled with immunoSEQ multiplex PCR; TCRdb holds only in-frame clones, not every one. This table holds roughly 650,000 clones, around 97% found once. Sequenced: naive CD4+ T cells sorted from blood. Documented subset: CD45RA+ positively selected. The receptor source for this set is a woman aged 30 to 39 in good health.

The chain uses TRBV5-5 and TRBJ1-4; tentative D call: TRBD1 (6 bases). V was pared by 7 bases and J by 5 bases, with 12 bases between. Looked up from germline, CDR1 is SGHKS and CDR2 is YYEKEE (reference sequence). The CDR3 runs 13 residues. The CDR3 loop reads CASSQGRNEKLFF. DNA of the CDR3: TGTGCCAGCTCACAGGGAAGGAATGAAAAACTGTTTTTT.

As DNA, the CDR3 is TGCGCCAGCAGCTTGGGACCCCTAGACGGGGGATCCTACAATGAGCAGTTCTTC. Translated, it gives CASSLGPLDGGSYNEQFF. This chain connects TRBV5-1 to TRBJ2-1; TRBD2 might be the D (6 bases). With 0 bases removed from V and 1 base from J, the gap between germline ends came to 17 bases. This CDR3 has 18 residues. The germline CDR1 and CDR2 sequences are SGHRS and YFSETQ. Complete variable domain (other parts from reference TRBV5-1 and TRBJ2-1): KAGVTQTPRYLIKTRGQQVTLSCSPISGHRSVSWYQQTPGQGLQFLFEYFSETQRNKGNFPGRFSGRQFSNSRSEMNVSTLELGDSALYLCASSLGPLDGGSYNEQFFGPGTRLTVL.